This T cell receptor (beta chain) was captured by sequencing in a study of OX40 agonist ivuxolimab in advanced cancers. About the study: Patients undergoing dose escalation presented with hepatocellular carcinoma, melanoma, renal cell or head and neck cancer. Findings and caveats of the study: Partial responders at 0.1-3.0 mg/kg had among the lowest clonal expansion. What antigens the expanded peripheral T cells recognized was never established.

On this clone itself: Antigen specificity is unknown.

CDR3 size: 14 residues. Germline V lookup: CDR1 SGDLS, CDR2 YYNGEE. V was cut by 4 bases and J by 1 base, with 9 bases left in between. Sequencing was performed with immunoSEQ multiplex PCR; in TCRdb, only in-frame clones are kept and a portion is missing. The data show roughly 75,000 clones, roughly 89% seen once. This sequence joins TRBV9 and TRBJ1-5; the D is unclear. This sequence originates from an adult with an advanced solid tumor such as melanoma, head and neck, liver or kidney cancer. The sample here was CD4+ or CD8+ T cells sorted from blood, taken in a trial of the OX40 agonist ivuxolimab. The CDR3 DNA reads TGTGCCAGCAGCACCGGACCGAGCAATCAGCCCCAGCATTTT. Encoded protein: CASSTGPSNQPQHF.